The sequence of this T cell receptor beta chain was determined in a study of graft-versus-host responses after intestinal transplantation. Study-wide findings and caveats: Researchers found GvH clones in recipient marrow, and some showed up first in ileum or blood.

TCRdb's copy holds only in-frame clones and misses some; the assay was immunoSEQ multiplex PCR. Altogether approximately 13,000 clones are present, about 30% being singletons, with the ten largest covering around 2.5%. There are a few counts of this clone. Each mixed lymphocyte reaction held 200,000 CFSE-labeled responders and 200,000 irradiated violet-dye-labeled stimulators. This specimen consisted of alloreactive CD8+ T cells from a mixed lymphocyte reaction culture, obtained before intestinal transplant. Indicated subset: CFSE-low proliferating T cells sorted from roughly six-day pre-transplant mixed lymphocyte reaction (GvH or HvG direction). The origin of this receptor is a human patient who received an intestinal transplant.

CDR3 loop: CASSPARNPYEQYF. The CDR3 DNA sequence: TGTGCCAGTAGTCCCGCCCGGAATCCCTACGAGCAGTACTTC. The chain has TRBV19 and TRBJ2-7; D gene unclear. This CDR3 region has 14 residues. Trimming left V 5 bases short and J 2 bases short, with 13 bases between. Germline CDR1 LNHDA, CDR2 SQIVND (reference sequence).